The 21 T cell receptor beta chains below were found in one sample sequenced in a study of blood T cell repertoires in COVID-19. Sequencing used immunoSEQ multiplex PCR; TCRdb keeps in-frame clones, though not all of them. Here the sample spans 150,000 to 200,000 clones, roughly 89% being singletons. Sequencing used peripheral blood. These receptors were collected from a human donor in a cohort sampled during active COVID-19.

The chain links TRBV18 to TRBJ2-1; 14 bases agree with TRBD2. Germline CDR1 and CDR2: KGHSH and LQKENI. Trimming removed 6 bases from V and 3 bases from J; junction bases left unmatched: 7. This CDR3 has 17 amino acids. Here the CDR3 DNA reads TGTGCCAGCTCCATGACTAGCGGGGGGGGTATCTACAATGAGCAGTTCTTC. This encodes CASSMTSGGGIYNEQFF.

The chain combines TRBV19 with TRBJ2-4; D is undetermined. The CDR3 runs 18 residues. The V gene's germline CDR1 is LNHDA and CDR2 SQIVND (reference sequence). The V end was cut by 0 bases, the J end by 0 bases, with 15 bases between. CDR3 amino acids: CASSIDHQVPLAKNIQYF. CDR3 sequence (DNA): TGTGCCAGTAGTATAGATCACCAGGTACCACTAGCCAAAAACATTCAGTACTTC.

This chain links TRBV24-1 with TRBJ2-1; 9 bases match TRBD2. This CDR3 contains 13 residues. Losses at the gene ends were 7 bases for V and 6 bases for J; bases not matched to a gene: 3. Germline lookup yields CDR1 KGHDR and CDR2 SFDVKD. The CDR3 region is CATRREGLNEQFF. CDR3 nucleotide sequence: TGTGCCACCAGGCGGGAGGGCCTCAATGAGCAGTTCTTC.

The genes are TRBV14 and TRBJ2-1; the match to TRBD2 covers 7 bases. This CDR3 has 15 amino acids. V lost 4 bases and J lost 9; bases outside the gene matches: 12. CDR1 and CDR2 (germline): SGHDN, FVKESK. Written as DNA, the CDR3 is TGTGCCAGCAGCCCTTCGTTGACTAGCTATATTGAGCAGTTCTTC. This encodes CASSPSLTSYIEQFF.

The rearrangement joins TRBV18 to TRBJ2-2, with 10 bases matching TRBD2. The CDR3 has 17 residues. J was trimmed by 2 bases and V by 4 bases; bases with no gene match: 7. Germline CDR1 reads KGHSH; CDR2 reads LQKENI. The CDR3 loop reads CASSHKPSGGNTGELFF. Here the CDR3 DNA reads TGTGCCAGCTCACACAAACCTAGCGGGGGTAACACCGGGGAGCTGTTTTTT. The full variable domain, completed using reference TRBV18 and TRBJ2-2, is NAGVMQNPRHLVRRRGQEARLRCSPMKGHSHVYWYRQLPEEGLKFMVYLQKENIIDESGMPKERFSAEFPKEGPSILRIQQVVRGDSAAYFCASSHKPSGGNTGELFFGEGSRLTVL.

The chain couples TRBV5-1 to TRBJ2-5; 16 nucleotides match TRBD2. Germline V gives CDR1 SGHRS, CDR2 YFSETQ. The length of the CDR3 is 21 residues. J lost 4 bases, V lost 4 bases, and 19 bases had no gene match. CDR3 sequence: CASSQAVPGLAGGPWRETQYF. The CDR3 DNA sequence: TGCGCCAGCAGCCAAGCAGTTCCGGGACTAGCGGGAGGGCCATGGCGAGAGACCCAGTACTTC.

The J gene is TRBJ1-2, the V gene TRBV11-3; 9 bases fit TRBD1. The CDR3 covers 15 residues. The V gene's germline CDR1 is SGHNT and CDR2 YENEEA. The ends lost 0 bases at V and 8 bases at J; junction bases unmatched: 7. The CDR3 region has the DNA TGTGCCAGCAGCTTAGATATACAGGGGGCGAGCGGCTACACCTTC. Its translation: CASSLDIQGASGYTF.

This clone was observed once. This sequence joins TRBV14 and TRBJ1-2, with TRBD1 matching over 7 bases. Germline V lookup: CDR1 SGHDN, CDR2 FVKESK. CDR3 length equals 14 residues. Trimming removed 4 bases from V and 7 bases from J; junction bases left unmatched: 9. The CDR3 coding sequence is TGTGCCAGCAGCCTACAGGGGAGATTGTTTGGCTACACCTTC. Encoded protein: CASSLQGRLFGYTF.

The chain combines TRBV5-1 with TRBJ1-2, with D perhaps TRBD1 (5 bases). Trimming pared 1 base from V and 4 bases from J, leaving 14 bases between. The CDR3 extends over 15 amino acids. CDR1 and CDR2 (germline): SGHRS, YFSETQ. The CDR3 coding sequence is TGCGCCAGCAGCTTGTGTCTACAGGACCCCTATGGCTACACCTTC. Protein product: CASSLCLQDPYGYTF.

The count of this clone is one. CDR3 in DNA: TGTGCCTGGAGTGGGGGCCAGGGAGGTTACTATGGCTACACCTTC. Its translation: CAWSGGQGGYYGYTF. The chain uses TRBV30 and TRBJ1-2; D might be TRBD1 (5 bases). This CDR3 comprises 15 residues. Germline CDR1 and CDR2: GTSNPN and SVGIG (reference sequence). V lost 1 base to trimming and J lost 3 bases, with 15 bases between them.

CDR3 coding DNA: TGCGCCAGCAGTGAGGGGGCTAGCAATCAGCCCCAGCATTTT. Protein: CASSEGASNQPQHF. This chain connects TRBV10-2 to TRBJ1-5; tentative D call: TRBD1 (5 bases). Trimming took off 2 bases at V and 0 bases at J, with 5 bases between the two ends. This CDR3 has 14 residues. Per the germline V gene, CDR1 is WSHSY and CDR2 is SAAADI.

The rearrangement uses TRBV2 and TRBJ1-2, with TRBD1 identical over 9 bases. Trimming cost V 6 bases and J 2 bases; bases outside gene matches: 4. The CDR3 sequence is 14 residues long. Germline V CDR1 and CDR2: SNHLY, FYNNEI. CDR3 loop: CASSGDRDNYGYTF. The CDR3 DNA is TGTGCCAGCAGCGGGGACAGGGACAACTATGGCTACACCTTC. The full variable domain, rest sourced from reference TRBV2 and TRBJ1-2, is EPEVTQTPSHQVTQMGQEVILRCVPISNHLYFYWYRQILGQKVEFLVSFYNNEISEKSEIFDDQFSVERPDGSNFTLKIRSTKLEDSAMYFCASSGDRDNYGYTFGSGTRLTVV.

The rearrangement links TRBV23-1 to TRBJ1-3; D ambiguous. TRBV23-1 is assigned to the ORF class and has an uncertain function. This CDR3 is built from 16 residues. Trimming cost V 4 bases and J 4 bases, with 17 bases left between them. CDR3 nucleotide sequence: TGCGCCAGCAGTCCACCCCGCCGAGCCAGGGGAAACACCATATATTTT. Protein sequence: CASSPPRRARGNTIYF.

The chain combines TRBV19 with TRBJ2-7, with 9 nucleotides matching TRBD1. Trimming removed 8 bases from V and 2 bases from J; junction bases left unmatched: 10. Germline V CDR1 and CDR2: LNHDA, SQIVND (reference sequence). The CDR3 totals 15 residues. The CDR3 sequence is CASRARDRVAYEQYF. The CDR3 DNA is TGTGCCAGTCGGGCCCGGGACAGGGTTGCCTACGAGCAGTACTTC.

This clone was seen just once. V and J are TRBV30 and TRBJ2-7; 8 nucleotides match TRBD1. Germline CDR1 and CDR2: GTSNPN and SVGIG (reference sequence). V shed 4 bases and J 1 base; nucleotides not matched to a gene: 0. The CDR3 is 12 amino acids. The CDR3 spells CAWNRGSYEQYF. In nucleotides, the CDR3 is TGTGCCTGGAACAGGGGGTCCTACGAGCAGTACTTC.

The chain couples TRBV10-3 to TRBJ2-2; D gene ambiguous. Trimming took off 6 bases at V and 1 base at J, with 9 bases between the two ends. Germline lookup yields CDR1 ENHRY and CDR2 SYGVKD. The CDR3 covers 14 residues. The CDR3 loop is CAIRPAGNTGELFF. The CDR3 DNA follows: TGTGCCATCAGACCGGCAGGGAACACCGGGGAGCTGTTTTTT.

The chain is built from TRBV5-6 and TRBJ1-2; D perhaps matches TRBD1 (5 bases). Germline values: CDR1 SGHDT, CDR2 YYEEEE. The CDR3 is 14 amino acids. Trimming left V 1 base short and J 3 bases short, with 10 bases between. In DNA form, the CDR3 reads TGTGCCAGCAGCTTGCTAGGGGAGGACTATGGCTACACCTTC. Translating it yields CASSLLGEDYGYTF.

This rearrangement joins TRBV5-1 to TRBJ2-1, with TRBD2 matching 9 bases. J lost 4 bases, V lost 0 bases, and 2 bases had no gene match. The CDR3 extends over 15 amino acids. CDR1 is SGHRS, CDR2 YFSETQ, per germline. The DNA of the CDR3 is TGCGCCAGCAGCTTGGGACTAGCGGTATACAATGAGCAGTTCTTC. This encodes CASSLGLAVYNEQFF. The full variable domain, its missing parts supplied by reference TRBV5-1 and TRBJ2-1, is KAGVTQTPRYLIKTRGQQVTLSCSPISGHRSVSWYQQTPGQGLQFLFEYFSETQRNKGNFPGRFSGRQFSNSRSEMNVSTLELGDSALYLCASSLGLAVYNEQFFGPGTRLTVL.

The sample holds a few counts of this clone. The chain links TRBV14 to TRBJ2-1; TRBD1 aligns across 9 bases. V shed 1 base, J shed 1 base, and the junction held 8 bases outside the gene matches. CDR3 length equals 18 residues. The germline gives CDR1 SGHDN, CDR2 FVKESK. CDR3 protein: CASSQGWDRAVSYNEQFF. CDR3 sequence (DNA): TGTGCCAGCAGCCAAGGGTGGGACAGGGCGGTTTCCTACAATGAGCAGTTCTTC.

The chain carries TRBV28 and TRBJ1-1, with unresolved D. Deletions cut 3 bases from V and 6 bases from J, with 14 bases between. The germline V gene encodes CDR1 MDHEN and CDR2 SYDVKM. This CDR3 contains 14 residues. Here the CDR3 DNA reads TGTGCCAGCAGTTTGTCTTTCGTGGGCGCTGAAGCTTTCTTT. It is translated as CASSLSFVGAEAFF. The variable domain in full, completed from reference TRBV28 and TRBJ1-1, reads DVKVTQSSRYLVKRTGEKVFLECVQDMDHENMFWYRQDPGLGLRLIYFSYDVKMKEKGDIPEGYSVSREKKERFSLILESASTNQTSMYLCASSLSFVGAEAFFGQGTRLTVV.

The CDR3 region has the DNA TGTGCCAGCAGCTTTAACGGTCTCTATGGCTACACCTTC. Encoded protein: CASSFNGLYGYTF. This chain uses TRBV7-2 with TRBJ1-2, with D unresolved. Germline values: CDR1 SGHTA, CDR2 FQGNSA. CDR3 size: 13 residues. The ends were cut back, 3 bases at V and 4 bases at J, with 9 bases in the middle.